Listed below are T cell receptor beta chains from one sample, sequenced in a study of OX40 agonist ivuxolimab in advanced cancers. Assay: immunoSEQ multiplex PCR; the TCRdb copy retains only in-frame clones and omits some. The sample records some 85,000 clones, more than 70% being singletons. The sample was CD4+ or CD8+ T cells sorted from blood, taken in a trial of the OX40 agonist ivuxolimab. All receptors come from an adult with an advanced solid tumor such as melanoma, head and neck, liver or kidney cancer. CDR3s include the opening cysteine and the closing phenylalanine or tryptophan. Each record gives: CDR3 DNA, CDR3 protein, J gene, clone size, V gene, D gene. D genes are given only for firm matches. Not all rows give a size; the values are once, few, many and, for expanded clones, a class.

DNA: TGCGCCAGCAGCTGGACAGGGGTCGACTATGGCTACACCTTC; CDR3: CASSWTGVDYGYTF; J: TRBJ1-2; size: NA; V: TRBV5-1; D: TRBD1
DNA: TGCAGCGTTGGCACCCAGGGGCTCTCCTACGAGCAGTACTTC; CDR3: CSVGTQGLSYEQYF; J: TRBJ2-7; size: NA; V: TRBV29-1; D: NA
DNA: TGTGCCACCAAGAGACAGGGGCAGGGAAAACTGTTTTTT; CDR3: CATKRQGQGKLFF; J: TRBJ1-4; size: NA; V: TRBV6-1; D: TRBD1
DNA: TGTGCCTCTGGCGAGACAGGGTATGGCAATGAGCAGTTCTTC; CDR3: CASGETGYGNEQFF; J: TRBJ2-1; size: NA; V: TRBV9; D: TRBD1
DNA: TGTGCCAGCTCACCAGGGCTTACGGAGACCCAGTACTTC; CDR3: CASSPGLTETQYF; J: TRBJ2-5; size: NA; V: TRBV18; D: NA
DNA: TGTGCCAGCAGTTCCCTGGGGGGGGGAGAAGAGACCCAGTACTTC; CDR3: CASSSLGGGEETQYF; J: TRBJ2-5; size: NA; V: TRBV27; D: TRBD2
DNA: TGTGCCAGCAGCTTATCCCCTGAATTGGGAAACACCATATATTTT; CDR3: CASSLSPELGNTIYF; J: TRBJ1-3; size: NA; V: TRBV7-7; D: NA
DNA: TGTGCCAGCAGTCCTAACGGGGGGCTCTATGGCTACACCTTC; CDR3: CASSPNGGLYGYTF; J: TRBJ1-2; size: NA; V: TRBV28; D: NA
DNA: TGTGCCAGCTCACCCGCGGGACAGGTCCTTTCTGGGGCCAACGTCCTGACTTTC; CDR3: CASSPAGQVLSGANVLTF; J: TRBJ2-6; size: once; V: TRBV18; D: TRBD1
DNA: TGTGCCAGCAGTCTCAAACCGGATTCACCCCTCCACTTT; CDR3: CASSLKPDSPLHF; J: TRBJ1-6; size: NA; V: TRBV6-5; D: NA
DNA: TGTGCCATCAGTGATCCCATAGTAGGGGGACCCGGAGGGAACACCGGGGAGCTGTTTTTT; CDR3: CAISDPIVGGPGGNTGELFF; J: TRBJ2-2; size: NA; V: TRBV10-3; D: NA
DNA: TGTGCCAGCAGCTTGGGAGTAGCGGGAGAGGGGGTCTTC; CDR3: CASSLGVAGEGVF; J: TRBJ2-1; size: NA; V: TRBV5-4; D: TRBD2
DNA: TGTGCCAGTAGTTCAGGGGCGGATGAAAAACTGTTTTTT; CDR3: CASSSGADEKLFF; J: TRBJ1-4; size: once; V: TRBV19; D: NA
DNA: TGTGCCAGCTCACCACGGGTCGCGGGACAGACTTCCTATGGCTACACCTTC; CDR3: CASSPRVAGQTSYGYTF; J: TRBJ1-2; size: NA; V: TRBV18; D: TRBD1
DNA: TGTGCCAGTAGTATGACGGCAACTAATGAAAAACTGTTTTTT; CDR3: CASSMTATNEKLFF; J: TRBJ1-4; size: NA; V: TRBV19; D: NA
DNA: TGTGCCAGCAGCGTAGTCGGGGCCTTCTCAACCCCCTCCGTCCTGACTTTC; CDR3: CASSVVGAFSTPSVLTF; J: TRBJ2-6; size: NA; V: TRBV9; D: NA
DNA: TGTGCCAGTAACCCGTCGGAAGGTTCCTATTATGGCTACACCTTC; CDR3: CASNPSEGSYYGYTF; J: TRBJ1-2; size: NA; V: TRBV19; D: NA
DNA: TGTGCCTGGAGTGTCGGCGGGGAGCTGTTTTTT; CDR3: CAWSVGGELFF; J: TRBJ2-2; size: NA; V: TRBV30; D: NA
DNA: TGTGCCAGCAGTGAACTTGTAGGGTATAGCAATCAGCCCCAGCATTTT; CDR3: CASSELVGYSNQPQHF; J: TRBJ1-5; size: NA; V: TRBV6-1; D: NA
DNA: TGCGCCAGCAGCTTGGAGTGGGGGGAGGCCAACACTGAAGCTTTCTTT; CDR3: CASSLEWGEANTEAFF; J: TRBJ1-1; size: NA; V: TRBV5-1; D: NA
DNA: TGTGCCAGCAGTTTCGACAGGGGTACTGAAGCTTTCTTT; CDR3: CASSFDRGTEAFF; J: TRBJ1-1; size: NA; V: TRBV6-5; D: TRBD1
DNA: TGTGCCAGCAGCCCCGGGAGACACCGGAATTCACCCCTCCACTTT; CDR3: CASSPGRHRNSPLHF; J: TRBJ1-6; size: few; V: TRBV7-2; D: NA
DNA: TGTGCCAGTAGTATAGCCGAGACCCAGTACTTC; CDR3: CASSIAETQYF; J: TRBJ2-5; size: NA; V: TRBV19; D: NA
DNA: TGCGCCAGCAGTCCGGGACAGCGAAATGAGCAGTTCTTC; CDR3: CASSPGQRNEQFF; J: TRBJ2-1; size: NA; V: TRBV10-1; D: TRBD1
DNA: TGTGCCAGCTCACGGGAACCACCGAACACCGGGGAGCTGTTTTTT; CDR3: CASSREPPNTGELFF; J: TRBJ2-2; size: NA; V: TRBV28; D: NA
DNA: TGTGCCAGCAGCGCAACAGGGGCCCAAGGTGAGCAGTACTTC; CDR3: CASSATGAQGEQYF; J: TRBJ2-7; size: NA; V: TRBV9; D: TRBD1
DNA: TGTGCCAGCTCAGCGGGGACAGGGGTAATCTTCACTGAAGCTTTCTTT; CDR3: CASSAGTGVIFTEAFF; J: TRBJ1-1; size: few; V: TRBV18; D: TRBD1
DNA: TGTGCCAGCAGCTTAGGGGGCTCCTACAATGAGCAGTTCTTC; CDR3: CASSLGGSYNEQFF; J: TRBJ2-1; size: NA; V: TRBV7-6; D: NA
DNA: TGCAGTGCTAGTCCCGTTGCTGGCTACACCTTC; CDR3: CSASPVAGYTF; J: TRBJ1-2; size: NA; V: TRBV20-1; D: NA
DNA: TGTGCCAGCAGCTTAGGGGGGGCAGATACGCAGTATTTT; CDR3: CASSLGGADTQYF; J: TRBJ2-3; size: NA; V: TRBV7-2; D: NA
DNA: TGTGCCAGTAGTCCCCGGGGGGCGAATCAGCCCCAGCATTTT; CDR3: CASSPRGANQPQHF; J: TRBJ1-5; size: NA; V: TRBV19; D: NA
DNA: TGTGCCAGCAGTGAACCCCAGCGGACCCAGTACTTC; CDR3: CASSEPQRTQYF; J: TRBJ2-5; size: NA; V: TRBV2; D: NA
DNA: TGTGCCAGCACCAGGGGCTCTGGAAACACCATATATTTT; CDR3: CASTRGSGNTIYF; J: TRBJ1-3; size: NA; V: TRBV6-5; D: NA
DNA: TGTGCCAGCAGCTTGGGTCCTTATGGGGACTACGAGCAGTACTTC; CDR3: CASSLGPYGDYEQYF; J: TRBJ2-7; size: NA; V: TRBV5-6; D: NA
DNA: TGTGCCAGCAGCTTTGGGGTGCCAAGGAAGGACAGGGGGCATGGCTACACCTTC; CDR3: CASSFGVPRKDRGHGYTF; J: TRBJ1-2; size: NA; V: TRBV11-2; D: TRBD1
DNA: TGCGCCAGCAGCTTGGAGCCCCGGGAGACTAACGGCTACACCTTC; CDR3: CASSLEPRETNGYTF; J: TRBJ1-2; size: NA; V: TRBV5-1; D: NA
DNA: TGCGCCAGCAGCCCGACTGATTACAATGAGCAGTTCTTC; CDR3: CASSPTDYNEQFF; J: TRBJ2-1; size: once; V: TRBV5-1; D: NA
DNA: TGTGCCAGCAGCTTGGAGGGTAGATATTCTGGGGCCAACGTCCTGACTTTC; CDR3: CASSLEGRYSGANVLTF; J: TRBJ2-6; size: NA; V: TRBV11-2; D: NA